The TCR beta chain described here comes from a study of response to subunit inactivated influenza vaccine. Whole-study findings and limits: The authors offered the suggestion that each seasonal influenza vaccination recruits few new T cells.

This CDR3 is built from 17 residues. In germline, CDR1 is DFQATT, CDR2 SNEGSKA (reference sequence). Losses at the gene ends were 0 bases for V and 14 bases for J; bases not matched to a gene: 19. TCRdb independently ran MiXCR on the RT-PCR reads; one entry per CDR3 protein. The data hold about 160,000 distinct CDR3 sequences, with approximately 11% observed a single time. This clonotype was counted a few times. Its specificity is not known. The TCR sequence derives from a man aged 45 to 65 who received an inactivated influenza vaccine. The sequenced sample was non-naive T cells sorted from PBMCs, obtained 40 to 50 days after vaccination. This chain connects TRBV20-1 to TRBJ2-2; TRBD1 aligns across 9 bases. CDR3 nucleotides: TGCAGTGCTAGAGAGGACAGGGGCTCAGAAGTCACCGGGGGTCTGTTTTTT. This translates into CSAREDRGSEVTGGLFF.